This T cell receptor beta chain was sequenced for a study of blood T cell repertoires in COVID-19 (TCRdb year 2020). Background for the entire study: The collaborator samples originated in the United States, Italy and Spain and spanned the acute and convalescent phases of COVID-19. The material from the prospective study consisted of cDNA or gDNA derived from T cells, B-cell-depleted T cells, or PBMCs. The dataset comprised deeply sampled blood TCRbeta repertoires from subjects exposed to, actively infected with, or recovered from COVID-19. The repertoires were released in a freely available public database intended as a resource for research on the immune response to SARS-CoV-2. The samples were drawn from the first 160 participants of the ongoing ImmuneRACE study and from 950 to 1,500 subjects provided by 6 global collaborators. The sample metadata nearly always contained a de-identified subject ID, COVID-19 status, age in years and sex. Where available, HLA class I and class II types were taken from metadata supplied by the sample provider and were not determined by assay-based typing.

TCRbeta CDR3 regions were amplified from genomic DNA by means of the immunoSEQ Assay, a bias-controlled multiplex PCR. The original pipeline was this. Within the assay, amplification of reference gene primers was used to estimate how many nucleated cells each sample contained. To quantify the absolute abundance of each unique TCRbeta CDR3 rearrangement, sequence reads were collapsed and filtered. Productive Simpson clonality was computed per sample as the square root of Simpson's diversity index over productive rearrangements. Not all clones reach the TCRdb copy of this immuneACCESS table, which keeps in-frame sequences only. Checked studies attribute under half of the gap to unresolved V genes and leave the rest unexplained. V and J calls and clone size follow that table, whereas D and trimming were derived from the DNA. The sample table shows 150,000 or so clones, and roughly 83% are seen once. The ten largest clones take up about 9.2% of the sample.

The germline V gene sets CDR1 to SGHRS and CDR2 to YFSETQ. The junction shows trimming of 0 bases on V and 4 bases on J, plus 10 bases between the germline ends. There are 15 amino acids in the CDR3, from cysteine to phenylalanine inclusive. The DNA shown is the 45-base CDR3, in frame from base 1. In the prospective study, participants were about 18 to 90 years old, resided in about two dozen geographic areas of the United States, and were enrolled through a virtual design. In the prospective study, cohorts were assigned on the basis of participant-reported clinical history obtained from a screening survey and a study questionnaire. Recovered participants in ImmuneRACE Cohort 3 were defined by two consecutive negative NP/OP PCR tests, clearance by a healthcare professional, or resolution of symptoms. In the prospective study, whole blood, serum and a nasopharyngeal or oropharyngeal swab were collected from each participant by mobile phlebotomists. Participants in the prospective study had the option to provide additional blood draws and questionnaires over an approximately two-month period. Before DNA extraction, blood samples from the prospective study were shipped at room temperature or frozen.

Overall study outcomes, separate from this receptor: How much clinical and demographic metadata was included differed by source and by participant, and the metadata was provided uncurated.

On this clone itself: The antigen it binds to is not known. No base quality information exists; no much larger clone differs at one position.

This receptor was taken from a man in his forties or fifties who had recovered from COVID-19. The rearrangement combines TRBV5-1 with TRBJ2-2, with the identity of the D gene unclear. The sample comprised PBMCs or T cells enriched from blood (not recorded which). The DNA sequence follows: TGCGCCAGCAGCTTGGGGGCAGGTCCCACCGGGGAGCTGTTTTTT. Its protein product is CASSLGAGPTGELFF.